This T cell receptor beta chain was identified during a study of T cells after yellow fever vaccination. A single record per CDR3 protein comes from TCRdb applying MiXCR to the 5' RACE reads. Of about 350,000 distinct CDR3 sequences in the sample, around a tenth are singletons; the top ten hold around 19%. This clonotype was seen many times. This TCR was recovered from a man aged 18-30 years who received the YFV17D yellow fever vaccine. The sample in question was PBMCs, obtained on the day of the first yellow fever vaccination.

The CDR3 is CASSSGLEGTQYF. The CDR3 DNA is TGTGCCAGCAGCTCGGGACTAGAAGGGACCCAGTACTTC. The chain uses TRBV7-9 and TRBJ2-5; TRBD2 matches at 8 bases. Germline CDR1 SEHNR, CDR2 FQNEAQ (reference sequence). J gave up 7 bases and V 4 bases, and 5 bases lay outside the gene matches. This CDR3 contains 13 residues.